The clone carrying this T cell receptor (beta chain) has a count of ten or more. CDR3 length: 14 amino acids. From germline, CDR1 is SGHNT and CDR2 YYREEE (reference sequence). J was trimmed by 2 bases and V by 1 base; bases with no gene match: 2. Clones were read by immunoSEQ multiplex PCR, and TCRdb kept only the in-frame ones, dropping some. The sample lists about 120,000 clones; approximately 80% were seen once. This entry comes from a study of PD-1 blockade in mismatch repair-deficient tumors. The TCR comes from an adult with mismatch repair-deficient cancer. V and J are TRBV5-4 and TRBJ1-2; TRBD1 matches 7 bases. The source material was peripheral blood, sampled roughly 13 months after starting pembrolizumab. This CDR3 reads CASSLTTGNYGYTF. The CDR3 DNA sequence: TGTGCCAGCAGCTTGACGACAGGGAACTATGGCTACACCTTC.